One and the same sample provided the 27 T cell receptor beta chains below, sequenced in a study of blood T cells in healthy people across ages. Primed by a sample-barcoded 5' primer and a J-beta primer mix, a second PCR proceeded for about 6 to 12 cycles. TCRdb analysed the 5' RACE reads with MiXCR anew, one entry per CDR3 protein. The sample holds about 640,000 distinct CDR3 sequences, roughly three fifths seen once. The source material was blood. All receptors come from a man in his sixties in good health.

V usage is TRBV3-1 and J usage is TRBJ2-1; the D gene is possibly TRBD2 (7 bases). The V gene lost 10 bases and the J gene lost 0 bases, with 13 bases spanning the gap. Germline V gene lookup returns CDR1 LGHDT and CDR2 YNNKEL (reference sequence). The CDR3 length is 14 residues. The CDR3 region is CATGGRSSYNEQFF. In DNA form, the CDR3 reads TGTGCCACCGGGGGGCGGAGCTCCTACAATGAGCAGTTCTTC.

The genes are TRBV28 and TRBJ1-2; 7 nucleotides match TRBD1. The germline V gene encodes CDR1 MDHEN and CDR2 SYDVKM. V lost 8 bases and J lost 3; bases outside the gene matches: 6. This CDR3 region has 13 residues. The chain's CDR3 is CASCDRAHYGYTF. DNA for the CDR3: TGTGCCAGCTGTGACAGGGCCCACTATGGCTACACCTTC.

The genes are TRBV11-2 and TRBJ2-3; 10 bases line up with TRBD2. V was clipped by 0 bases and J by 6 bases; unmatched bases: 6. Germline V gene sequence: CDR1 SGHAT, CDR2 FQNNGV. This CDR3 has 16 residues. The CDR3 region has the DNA TGTGCCAGCAGCTTAGATTTAGCGGGGGGAGTGGATACGCAGTATTTT. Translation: CASSLDLAGGVDTQYF.

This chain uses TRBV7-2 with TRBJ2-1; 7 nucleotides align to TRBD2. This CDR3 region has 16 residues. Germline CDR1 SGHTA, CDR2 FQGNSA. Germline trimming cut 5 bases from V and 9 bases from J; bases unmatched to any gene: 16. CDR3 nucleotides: TGTGCCAGCAGCCTTTTAGGGACTATTGGCAACGGTGAGCAGTTCTTC. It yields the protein CASSLLGTIGNGEQFF.

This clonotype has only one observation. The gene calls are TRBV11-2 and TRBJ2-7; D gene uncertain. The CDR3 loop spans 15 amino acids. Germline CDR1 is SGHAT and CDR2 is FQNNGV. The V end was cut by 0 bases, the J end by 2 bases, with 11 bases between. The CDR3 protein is CASSLDQDLPYEQYF. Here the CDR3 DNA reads TGTGCCAGCAGCTTAGATCAGGATTTGCCCTACGAGCAGTACTTC.

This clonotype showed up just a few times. CDR3 protein: CSVPGTLPSSYEQYF. CDR3 in DNA: TGCAGCGTACCGGGGACCCTTCCGAGCTCCTACGAGCAGTACTTC. The gene calls are TRBV29-1 and TRBJ2-7; either TRBD1 or TRBD2 may supply D (5 bases each). The V gene lost 6 bases and the J gene lost 0 bases, with 18 bases spanning the gap. There are 15 residues in the CDR3. Germline V lookup: CDR1 SQVTM, CDR2 ANQGSEA.

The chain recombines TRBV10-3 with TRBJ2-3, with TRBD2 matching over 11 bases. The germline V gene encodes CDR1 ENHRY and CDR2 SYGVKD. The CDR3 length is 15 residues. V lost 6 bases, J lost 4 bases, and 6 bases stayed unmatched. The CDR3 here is CAISPGLAEADTQYF. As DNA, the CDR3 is TGTGCCATCAGCCCGGGACTAGCGGAGGCAGATACGCAGTATTTT.

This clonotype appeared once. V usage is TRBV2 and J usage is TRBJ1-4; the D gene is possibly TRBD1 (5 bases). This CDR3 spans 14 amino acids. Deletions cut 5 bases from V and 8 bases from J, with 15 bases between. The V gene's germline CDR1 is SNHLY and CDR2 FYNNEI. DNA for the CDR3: TGTGCCAGCAGTCGGGAGGGGCTCGGAGAAAAACTGTTTTTT. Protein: CASSREGLGEKLFF.

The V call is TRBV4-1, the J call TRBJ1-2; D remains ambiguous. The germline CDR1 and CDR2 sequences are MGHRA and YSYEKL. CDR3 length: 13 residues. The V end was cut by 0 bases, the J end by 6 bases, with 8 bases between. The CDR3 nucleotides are TGCGCCAGCAGCCAAGATTGGCGGAATGGCTACACCTTC. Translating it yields CASSQDWRNGYTF.

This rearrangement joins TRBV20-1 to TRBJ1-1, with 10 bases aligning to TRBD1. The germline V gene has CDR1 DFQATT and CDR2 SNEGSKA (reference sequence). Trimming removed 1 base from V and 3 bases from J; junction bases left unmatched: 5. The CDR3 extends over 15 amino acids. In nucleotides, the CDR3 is TGCAGTGCTAGAGTACCTGGACAGGGGGACACTGAAGCTTTCTTT. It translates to CSARVPGQGDTEAFF.

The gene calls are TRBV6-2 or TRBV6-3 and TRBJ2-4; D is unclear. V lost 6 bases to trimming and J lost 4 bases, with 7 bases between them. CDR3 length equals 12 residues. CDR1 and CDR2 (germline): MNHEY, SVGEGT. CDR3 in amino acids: CASRSQKNIQYF. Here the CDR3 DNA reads TGTGCCAGCAGGTCTCAGAAAAACATTCAGTACTTC.

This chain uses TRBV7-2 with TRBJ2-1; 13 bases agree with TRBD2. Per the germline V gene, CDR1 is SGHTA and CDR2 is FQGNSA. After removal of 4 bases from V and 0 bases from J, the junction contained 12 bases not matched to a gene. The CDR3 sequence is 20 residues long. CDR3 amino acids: CASSSLGLAGTQGSYNEQFF. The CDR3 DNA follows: TGTGCCAGCAGCTCGCTGGGACTAGCGGGGACCCAGGGCTCCTACAATGAGCAGTTCTTC.

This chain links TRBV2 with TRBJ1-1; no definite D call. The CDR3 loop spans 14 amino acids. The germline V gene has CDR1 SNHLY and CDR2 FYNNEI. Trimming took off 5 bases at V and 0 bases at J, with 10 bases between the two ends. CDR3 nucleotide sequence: TGTGCCAGCAGTCCTACAGCGGTGAACACTGAAGCTTTCTTT. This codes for CASSPTAVNTEAFF.

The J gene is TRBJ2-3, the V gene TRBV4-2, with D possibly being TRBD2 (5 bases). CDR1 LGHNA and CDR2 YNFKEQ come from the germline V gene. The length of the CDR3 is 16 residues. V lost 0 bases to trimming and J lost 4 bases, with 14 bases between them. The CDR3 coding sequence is TGTGCCAGCAGCCAAGATAGCCCGTCCGGGGCAGATACGCAGTATTTT. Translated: CASSQDSPSGADTQYF.

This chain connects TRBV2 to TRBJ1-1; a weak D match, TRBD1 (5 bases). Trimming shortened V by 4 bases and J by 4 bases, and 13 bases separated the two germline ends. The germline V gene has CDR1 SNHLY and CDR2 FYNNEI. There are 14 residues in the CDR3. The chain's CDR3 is CASSVAGSTTEAFF. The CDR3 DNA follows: TGTGCCAGCAGTGTAGCAGGGTCTACCACTGAAGCTTTCTTT.

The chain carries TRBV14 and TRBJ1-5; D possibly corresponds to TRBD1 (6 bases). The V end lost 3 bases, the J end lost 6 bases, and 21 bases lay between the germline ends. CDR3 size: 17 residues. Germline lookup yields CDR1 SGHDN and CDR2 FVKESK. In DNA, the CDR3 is TGTGCCAGCAGCCACCGGACAGAAAACTATCTTAGTCAGCCCCAGCATTTT. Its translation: CASSHRTENYLSQPQHF. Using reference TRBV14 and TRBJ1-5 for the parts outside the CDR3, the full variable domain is EAGVTQFPSHSVIEKGQTVTLRCDPISGHDNLYWYRRVMGKEIKFLLHFVKESKQDESGMPNNRFLAERTGGTYSTLKVQPAELEDSGVYFCASSHRTENYLSQPQHFGDGTRLSIL.

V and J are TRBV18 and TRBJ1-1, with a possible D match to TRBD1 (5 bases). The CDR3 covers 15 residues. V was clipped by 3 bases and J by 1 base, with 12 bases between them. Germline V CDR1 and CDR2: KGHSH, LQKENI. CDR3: CASSPGTVTNTEAFF. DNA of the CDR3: TGTGCCAGCTCACCGGGGACGGTTACGAACACTGAAGCTTTCTTT.

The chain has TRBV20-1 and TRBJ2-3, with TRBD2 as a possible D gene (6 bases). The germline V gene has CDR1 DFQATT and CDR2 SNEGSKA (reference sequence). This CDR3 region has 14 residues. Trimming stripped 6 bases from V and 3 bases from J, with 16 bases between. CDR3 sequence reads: CSAPPGGGTDTQYF. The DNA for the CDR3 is TGCAGTGCCCCTCCCGGGGGTGGAACAGATACGCAGTATTTT.

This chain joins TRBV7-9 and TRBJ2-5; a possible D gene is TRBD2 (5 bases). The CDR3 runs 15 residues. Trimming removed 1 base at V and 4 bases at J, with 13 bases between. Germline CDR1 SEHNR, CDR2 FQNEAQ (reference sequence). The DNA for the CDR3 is TGTGCCAGCAGCTTAGGCGGAGCGAGCGGAGAGACCCAGTACTTC. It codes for CASSLGGASGETQYF.

CDR3 protein: CASSYSRFPAFYEQYF. The DNA for the CDR3 is TGTGCCAGCAGTTACTCGAGGTTTCCGGCGTTCTACGAGCAGTACTTC. The chain employs TRBV6-5 and TRBJ2-4, with D hard to call. The J call may be mistaken, given a closer DNA end match to TRBJ2-7. The CDR3 extends over 16 amino acids. CDR1 MNHEY and CDR2 SVGAGI come from the germline V gene.

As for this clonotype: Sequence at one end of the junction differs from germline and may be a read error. Written as DNA, the CDR3 is TGTGCCGCCAGTGATAAGGTGTACCAAGAGACCCAGTACTTC. This codes for CAASDKVYQETQYF. The chain uses TRBV24-1 and TRBJ2-5; the D is unclear. The length of the CDR3 is 14 residues. CDR1 and CDR2 (germline): KGHDR, SFDVKD.

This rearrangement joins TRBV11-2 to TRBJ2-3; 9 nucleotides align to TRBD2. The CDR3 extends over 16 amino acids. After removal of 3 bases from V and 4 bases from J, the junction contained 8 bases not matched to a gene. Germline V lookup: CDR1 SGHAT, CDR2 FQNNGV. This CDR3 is CASSLLREGRADTQYF. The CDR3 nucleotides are TGTGCCAGCAGCTTGCTGCGGGAGGGTAGAGCAGATACGCAGTATTTT.

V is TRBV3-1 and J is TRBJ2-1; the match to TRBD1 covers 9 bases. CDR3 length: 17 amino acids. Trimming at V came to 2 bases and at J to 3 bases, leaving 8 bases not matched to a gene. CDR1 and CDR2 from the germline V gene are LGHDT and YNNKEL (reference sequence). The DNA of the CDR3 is TGTGCCAGCAGCCAATCCGGAGGGACAGGGAACTACAATGAGCAGTTCTTC. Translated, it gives CASSQSGGTGNYNEQFF.

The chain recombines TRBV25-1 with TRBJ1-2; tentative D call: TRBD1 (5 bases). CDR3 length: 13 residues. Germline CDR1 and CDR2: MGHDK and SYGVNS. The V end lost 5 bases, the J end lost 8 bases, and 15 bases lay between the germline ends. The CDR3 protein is CASSSSQGRGYTF. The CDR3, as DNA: TGTGCCAGCAGTTCGAGTCAGGGACGCGGCTACACCTTC.

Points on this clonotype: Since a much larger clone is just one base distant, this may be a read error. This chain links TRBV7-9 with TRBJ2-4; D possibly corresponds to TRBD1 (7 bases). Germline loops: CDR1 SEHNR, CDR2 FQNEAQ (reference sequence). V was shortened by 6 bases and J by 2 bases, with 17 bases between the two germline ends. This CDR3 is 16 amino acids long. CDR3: CASRDDREATKNIQYF. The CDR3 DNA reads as TGTGCCAGCAGGGACGACAGGGAGGCGACCAAAAACATTCAGTACTTC.

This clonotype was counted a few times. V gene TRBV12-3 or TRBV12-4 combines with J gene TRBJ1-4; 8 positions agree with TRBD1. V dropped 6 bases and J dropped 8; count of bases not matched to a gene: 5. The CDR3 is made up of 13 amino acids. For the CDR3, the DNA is TGTGCCAGCAGCGGGACAGGTGGCGAAAAACTGTTTTTT. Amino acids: CASSGTGGEKLFF.

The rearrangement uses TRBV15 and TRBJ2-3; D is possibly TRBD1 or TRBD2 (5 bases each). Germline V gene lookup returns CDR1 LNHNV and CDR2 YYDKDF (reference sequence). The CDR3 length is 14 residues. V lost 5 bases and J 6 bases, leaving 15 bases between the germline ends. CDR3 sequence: CATSLMRGADTQYF. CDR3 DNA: TGTGCCACCAGCCTTATGCGAGGGGCGGATACGCAGTATTTT. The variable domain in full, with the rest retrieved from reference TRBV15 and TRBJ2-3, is DAMVIQNPRYQVTQFGKPVTLSCSQTLNHNVMYWYQQKSSQAPKLLFHYYDKDFNNEADTPDNFQSRRPNTSFCFLDIRSPGLGDTAMYLCATSLMRGADTQYFGPGTRLTVL.